By its share, the clone carrying this T cell receptor beta chain is medium-sized. The TRBV12-4/TRBJ1-2 clonotypes were amplified using barcode primers with ligated adaptors. TCRdb fed the multiplex PCR reads into MiXCR, producing one record per CDR3 protein. The sample holds roughly 1,300 distinct CDR3 sequences, around a fifth seen once. V was shortened by 6 bases and J by 3 bases, with 17 bases between the two germline ends. The CDR3 runs 15 residues. This receptor was identified in a female donor with breast cancer. V usage is TRBV12-3 or TRBV12-4 and J usage is TRBJ1-2; D is possibly TRBD1 (6 bases). Input material: naive CD4+ T cells sorted from blood. As for subset: naive CD4+ T cells, CD4+CD45RA+CD25-. The CDR3 DNA sequence: TGTGCCAGCAGCCTTTTGGGCAGGGGATACTATGGCTACACCTTC. Translated, it gives CASSLLGRGYYGYTF.